Below, one T cell receptor beta chain is given with its context. Its antigen remains undetermined. The sample belongs to a study of cytomegalovirus exposure and HLA in healthy donors (dated by TCRdb to 2016 to 2017). Regarding the complete study: According to an earlier analysis of several hundred of the donors, some 170 million T cells yielded 117 million unique TCR beta sequences and less than 300 Gb of sequence data. On average, around 240,000 unique TCR beta nucleotide sequences were sequenced per donor among 398 genotyped donors of the cohort, with around 19% of those sequences being non-productive. High-throughput TCR immunosequencing, statistical association of individual TCRs with disease status, and machine learning were combined to predict cytomegalovirus infection status. Rather than using new phenotypic data, the later analysis identified candidate immune exposures from TCR beta sequences and from how often those sequences occurred across donors. HLA typing covered class I and class II loci at four-digit resolution. An earlier analysis of some 500 of the donors applied high-throughput TCR beta sequencing to assess whether each TCR beta V gene segment acted as functional or pseudogenic. Among the roughly 400 genotyped donors, more than 70% belonged to the genetic ancestry cluster associated with self-reported Caucasian donors. A later genetic analysis used genome-wide SNP genotypes for about three fifths of the roughly 700 donors, treating that subset as a discovery cohort. An early release covering over 500 HLA-typed donors comprised around 300 gigabases of sequencing data and tens of millions of unique TCR sequences. In addition to the first cohort of approximately 670 subjects, a separate validation cohort of 120 different subjects was used. The aim of the study was to test whether cataloging public T cell receptors could identify signatures of past pathogen exposure. Donor age, sex, ethnicity and CMV serostatus were compiled alongside the repertoire data. The study used immunosequencing to profile the T cell repertoires of under 700 subjects and linked those repertoires to cytomegalovirus serostatus. Typing coverage varied by locus: roughly 629-640 donors for A, B, C, DRB1 and DQB1; roughly 520 for DQA1; more than 600 for DPA1; more than 450 for DPB1. In a later analysis, previously published TCR beta repertoires from 500 to 750 donors were re-analyzed and high-resolution HLA genotyping was added so that TCR occurrence patterns could be studied. Four or five DR-DQ haplotypes were handled as single units for association and clustering because linkage in the cohort was strong. All discovery cohort repertoires had been generated on a single sequencing platform.

The cohort was made up of roughly 670 healthy bone marrow donors. Cohort members were all nominally healthy when sampled, although unrecorded immune exposures were likely present. The donor tested CMV seronegative and was one of the 352 seronegative cohort members. A peripheral blood sample was collected from each donor, and TCR beta sequencing was performed on peripheral blood mononuclear cells. Genomic DNA was extracted from the blood cell samples with the Qiagen DNeasy Blood Extraction Kit. The library was produced with the immunoSEQ multiplex PCR assay. The multiplex PCR relied on a mix of 60 forward primers for TCR Vbeta segments and 13 reverse primers for TCR Jbeta segments. A multiplex PCR assay on genomic DNA amplified the CDR3 region of rearranged TCR beta genes. The Illumina HiSeq System was used to sequence the amplified TCR beta libraries as 87-base-pair reads. The published analysis was carried out like this. A later analysis counted tens of millions of unique TCR beta chains across the roughly 700 repertoires, and roughly 11 million of these chains were shared by at least two donors. Raw reads were error-corrected and collapsed into unique sequences by a nearest-neighbor algorithm in which closely related sequences were merged to remove PCR and sequencing errors. CDR3 sequences were aligned to IMGT reference sequences to assign V, D and J gene segments. Each retained sequence needed at least a six-nucleotide match to both a V gene segment and a J gene segment. A rearrangement counted as productive if the CDR3 had no stop codons and remained in frame with V and J, and every other rearrangement counted as non-productive. CDR3 was defined by IMGT convention, running from the second conserved V-encoded cysteine to the conserved J-encoded phenylalanine. Sequences without an unambiguous match to a single V gene segment were excluded from the earlier analysis of 587 of the donors. An earlier analysis of 587 of the donors called V segments functional above 56.7% productive rearrangements and segregating when the between-donor standard deviation exceeded 5%. To diagnose cytomegalovirus status from the catalog of TCR beta chain sequences, a statistical classification framework was built. A later analysis assigned V and J genes by comparing TCR nucleotide sequences with IMGT/GENE-DB human TR gene sequences. Using the TCRdist pipeline, a later analysis assigned CDR3 sequences along with most-parsimonious VDJ recombination scenarios. A later analysis defined each TCR beta chain by its CDR3 amino acid sequence plus V-gene family, and excluded reads lacking a unique V-gene family. A later analysis removed several hundred highly shared, low-generation-probability nucleotide sequences to deal with suspected cross-contamination and a sequencing artifact. A later analysis calculated a clonal expansion index for each public chain from normalized within-repertoire ranks of inferred template counts. In a later analysis, generation probabilities were computed with a VDJ recombination model fitted to out-of-frame rearrangements, and the resulting probabilities were checked against IGoR. A later analysis scored TCR-TCR, TCR-HLA and TCR-CMV co-occurrence with hypergeometric tests, applying a repertoire-size bias correction to TCR pairs. In a later analysis, false discovery rates were estimated by permuting HLA or CMV assignments 20 times. A later analysis grouped co-occurring TCRs with DBSCAN, adding TCRdist sequence similarity when clustering within HLA-allele-positive subsets. Repertoires with fewer than 30,000 or more than 120,000 public chains were left out of co-occurrence clustering, as were about 5 repertoires with anomalous nucleotide sharing. TCRdb limited this immuneACCESS table to in-frame rearrangements with V and J called. A share of clones is missing; checked studies link under half to unresolved V genes, and the rest is unexplained. The DNA was the basis for D and trimming; V, J and clone size are from that table. The table for this sample lists some 130,000 clones. The biggest ten clones account for approximately 1.8% of the sample.

What the research found in general, with its limitations: In both the original and validation cohorts, the classifier was reported to diagnose cytomegalovirus status with high specificity and sensitivity. A further reported finding was that TCR beta sequences accurately predicted the HLA-A and HLA-B alleles for most subjects in the first cohort. A later analysis found that HLA-associated TCR beta chains were more clonally expanded and had lower generation probabilities than equally common non-associated chains. A later genetic analysis reported fewer N-insertions in productive TCRs among donors in an Asian-associated ancestry cluster than the roughly 690-donor mean. A few of the identified cytomegalovirus-associated TCR beta chains were confirmed in vitro to be specific for cytomegalovirus antigens. HLA typing was unavailable for some donors at each locus, so association tests used only the typed subset. The cohort was sequenced for TCR beta chains only, and without alpha or paired-chain data the features that could be detected were limited. A later genetic analysis associated a missense DCLRE1C variant with V-gene and J-gene trimming of TCR beta chains, and an independent cohort replicated the association. An earlier analysis of some 560 of the donors showed that most TCR beta V segments appeared in productive rearrangements either about 90% or about 30% of the time, which broadly matched IMGT annotations. It was suggested by the authors that the approach could potentially be generalized to other disease states and immunological phenotypes. A group of highly shared sequence variants was considered likely to be a technical artifact of the sequencing pipeline. Assigning TCR associations to individual alleles was difficult when HLA alleles, especially DR and DQ, strongly co-occurred. The study gave a list of around 170 TCR beta chains associated with cytomegalovirus. At a false discovery rate of 0.05, a later analysis linked about 16,000 TCR beta sequences to specific HLA alleles. A later analysis found that most CMV-associated TCR beta chains appeared HLA-restricted, with HLA associations seemingly driven largely by CMV exposure. CMV serostatus was the only immune exposure information available for the cohort. Across donors, most TCR sequences were observed very rarely, whereas some public TCRs were present in many individuals. Correlated functional status among segregating V segments might be attributable to linkage disequilibrium, but an unknown experimental factor could not be ruled out. Because counts were too low, about 15 rarely observed V segments, including chromosome 9 orphons, were left out of the earlier analysis of a few hundred of the donors. Sequencing depth was assumed to be roughly uniform across donors in the presence/absence analyses, though that assumption may not hold. A later analysis reported that several top co-occurrence clusters appeared linked to parvovirus B19, influenza, CMV and Epstein-Barr virus. A later analysis found that TCR association rates varied across HLA loci, with DRB1 alleles showing the most associated TCRs and HLA-C alleles the fewest.

Material: PBMCs. This TCR came from a man in his late teens or twenties in good health and CMV-seronegative.

The nucleotide sequence reads as follows: TGTGCCATCAGTGAAACAGGGGGAACCGGGGAGCTGTTTTTT. Its coded protein is CAISETGGTGELFF. The rearranged chain carries TRBV10-3 and TRBJ2-2, with 8 bases matching TRBD1. CDR1 and CDR2, per the germline V gene, are ENHRY and SYGVKD. CDR3 length: 14 amino acids, cysteine to phenylalanine. Only the CDR3 DNA stays, 42 bases, in frame from base 1. Trimming removed 3 bases from V and 5 bases from J; the gene matches leave 2 bases unexplained.